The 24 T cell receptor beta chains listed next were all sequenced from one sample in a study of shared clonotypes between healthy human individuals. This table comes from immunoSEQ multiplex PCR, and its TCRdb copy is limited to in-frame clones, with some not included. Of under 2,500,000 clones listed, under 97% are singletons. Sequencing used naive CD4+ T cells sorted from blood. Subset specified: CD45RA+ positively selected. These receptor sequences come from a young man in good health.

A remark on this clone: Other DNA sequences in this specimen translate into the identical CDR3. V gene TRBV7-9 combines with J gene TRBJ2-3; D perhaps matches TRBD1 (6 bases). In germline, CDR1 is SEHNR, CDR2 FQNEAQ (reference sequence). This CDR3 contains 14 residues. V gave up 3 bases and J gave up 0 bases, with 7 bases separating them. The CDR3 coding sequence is TGTGCCAGCAGCTTGGGACATAGCACAGATACGCAGTATTTT. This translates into CASSLGHSTDTQYF.

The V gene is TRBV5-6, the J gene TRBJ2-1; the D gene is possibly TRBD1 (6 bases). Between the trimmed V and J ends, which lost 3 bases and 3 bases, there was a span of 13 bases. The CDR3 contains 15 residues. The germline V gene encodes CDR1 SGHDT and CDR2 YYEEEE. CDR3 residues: CASSSRDTDYNEQFF. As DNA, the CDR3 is TGTGCCAGCAGCTCCCGGGACACGGACTACAATGAGCAGTTCTTC.

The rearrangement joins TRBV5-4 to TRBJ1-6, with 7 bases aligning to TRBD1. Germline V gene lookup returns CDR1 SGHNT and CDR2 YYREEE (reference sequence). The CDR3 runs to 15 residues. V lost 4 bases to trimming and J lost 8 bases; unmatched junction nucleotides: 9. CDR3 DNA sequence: TGTGCCAGCAGCCAGCCGGGACAGTGGGATTCACCCCTCCACTTT. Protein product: CASSQPGQWDSPLHF. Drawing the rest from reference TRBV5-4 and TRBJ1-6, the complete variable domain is ETGVTQSPTHLIKTRGQQVTLRCSSQSGHNTVSWYQQALGQGPQFIFQYYREEENGRGNFPPRFSGLQFPNYSSELNVNALELDDSALYLCASSQPGQWDSPLHFGNGTRLTVT.

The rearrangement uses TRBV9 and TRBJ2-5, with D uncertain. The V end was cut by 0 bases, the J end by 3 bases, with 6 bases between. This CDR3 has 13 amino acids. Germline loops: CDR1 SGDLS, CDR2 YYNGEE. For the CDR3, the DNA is TGTGCCAGCAGCGTAGCTCGGGAAGAGACCCAGTACTTC. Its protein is CASSVAREETQYF.

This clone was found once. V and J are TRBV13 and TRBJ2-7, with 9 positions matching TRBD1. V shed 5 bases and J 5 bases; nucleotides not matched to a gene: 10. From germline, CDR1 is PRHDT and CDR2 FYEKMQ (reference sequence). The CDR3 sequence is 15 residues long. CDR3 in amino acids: CASSLTGTGLDEQYF. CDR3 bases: TGTGCCAGCAGCCTTACCGGGACAGGGCTCGACGAGCAGTACTTC.

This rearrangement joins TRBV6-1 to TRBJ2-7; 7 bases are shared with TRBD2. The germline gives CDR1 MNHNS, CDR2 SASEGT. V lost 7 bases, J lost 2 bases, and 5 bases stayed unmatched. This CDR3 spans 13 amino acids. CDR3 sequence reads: CASKFAGAYEQYF. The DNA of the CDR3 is TGTGCCAGCAAGTTCGCGGGGGCCTACGAGCAGTACTTC.

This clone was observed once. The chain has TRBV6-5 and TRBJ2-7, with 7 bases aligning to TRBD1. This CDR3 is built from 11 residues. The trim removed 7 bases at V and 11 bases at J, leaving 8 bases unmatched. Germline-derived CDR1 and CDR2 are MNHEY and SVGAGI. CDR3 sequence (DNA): TGTGCCAGCACCCAAGGACAGGCAAAGTACTTC. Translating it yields CASTQGQAKYF.

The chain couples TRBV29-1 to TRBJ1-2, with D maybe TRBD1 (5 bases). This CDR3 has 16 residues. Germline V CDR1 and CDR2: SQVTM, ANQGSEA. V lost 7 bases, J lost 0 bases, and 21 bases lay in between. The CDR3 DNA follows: TGCAGCGCCGGTGGGGGAGCCGAGAGGGCTAACTATGGCTACACCTTC. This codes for CSAGGGAERANYGYTF.

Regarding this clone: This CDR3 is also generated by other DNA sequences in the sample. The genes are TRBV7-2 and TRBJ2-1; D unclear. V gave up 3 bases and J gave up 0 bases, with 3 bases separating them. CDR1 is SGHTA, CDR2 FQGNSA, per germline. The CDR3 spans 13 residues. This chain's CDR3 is CASSFNSYNEQFF. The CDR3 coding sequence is TGTGCCAGCAGCTTTAACTCCTACAATGAGCAGTTCTTC.

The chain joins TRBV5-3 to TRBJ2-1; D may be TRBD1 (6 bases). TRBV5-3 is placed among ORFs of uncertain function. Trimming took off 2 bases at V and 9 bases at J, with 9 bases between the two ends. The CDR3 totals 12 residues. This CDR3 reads CARSLGGSEQFF. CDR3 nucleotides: TGTGCCAGAAGCTTAGGGGGATCTGAGCAGTTCTTC.

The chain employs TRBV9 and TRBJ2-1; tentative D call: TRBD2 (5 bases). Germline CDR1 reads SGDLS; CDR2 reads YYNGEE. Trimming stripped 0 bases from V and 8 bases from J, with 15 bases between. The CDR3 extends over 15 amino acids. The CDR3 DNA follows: TGTGCCAGCAGCGTAGATGTAGGTCTAGCCTATGAGCAGTTCTTC. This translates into CASSVDVGLAYEQFF.

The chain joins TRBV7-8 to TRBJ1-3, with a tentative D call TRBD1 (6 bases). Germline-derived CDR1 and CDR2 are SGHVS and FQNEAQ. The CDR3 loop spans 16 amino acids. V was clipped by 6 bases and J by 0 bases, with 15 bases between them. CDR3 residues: CASSPEGGTSGNTIYF. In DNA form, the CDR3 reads TGTGCCAGCAGTCCAGAGGGGGGGACCTCTGGAAACACCATATATTTT.

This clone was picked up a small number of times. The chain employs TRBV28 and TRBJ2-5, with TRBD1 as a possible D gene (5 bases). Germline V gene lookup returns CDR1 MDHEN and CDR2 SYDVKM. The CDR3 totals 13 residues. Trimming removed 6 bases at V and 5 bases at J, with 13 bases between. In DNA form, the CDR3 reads TGTGCCAGCAGCAACTCAGGGTGGGAGACCCAGTACTTC. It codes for CASSNSGWETQYF.

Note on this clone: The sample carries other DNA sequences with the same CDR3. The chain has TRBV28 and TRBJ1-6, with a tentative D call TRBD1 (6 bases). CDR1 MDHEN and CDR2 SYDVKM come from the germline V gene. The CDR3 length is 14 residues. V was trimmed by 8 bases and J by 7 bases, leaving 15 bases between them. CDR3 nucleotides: TGTGCCAGCTCAACCGGGACAAAAAATTCACCCCTCCACTTT. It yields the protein CASSTGTKNSPLHF.

Written as DNA, the CDR3 is TGTGCCAGCAGTGGGGGTCCCGGGGGAGCCTACGAGCAGTACTTC. This translates into CASSGGPGGAYEQYF. This sequence joins TRBV6-1 and TRBJ2-7; D might be TRBD2 (6 bases). V lost 4 bases to trimming and J lost 2 bases, with 15 bases between them. This CDR3 is 15 amino acids long. The germline CDR1 and CDR2 sequences are MNHNS and SASEGT.

CDR3 amino acids: CASSQELVRRETQYF. The CDR3 DNA reads TGCGCCAGCAGCCAAGAATTGGTAAGACGAGAGACCCAGTACTTC. The rearrangement joins TRBV4-1 to TRBJ2-5; D uncertain. V lost 0 bases to trimming and J lost 4 bases, with 12 bases between them. The CDR3 length is 15 residues. From germline, CDR1 is MGHRA and CDR2 YSYEKL.

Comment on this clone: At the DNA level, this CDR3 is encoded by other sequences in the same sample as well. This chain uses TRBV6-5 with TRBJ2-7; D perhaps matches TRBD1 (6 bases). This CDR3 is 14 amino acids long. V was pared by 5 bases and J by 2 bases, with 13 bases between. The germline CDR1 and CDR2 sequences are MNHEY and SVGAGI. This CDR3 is CASSLTGGAYEQYF. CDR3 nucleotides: TGTGCCAGCAGTCTGACAGGTGGGGCCTACGAGCAGTACTTC.

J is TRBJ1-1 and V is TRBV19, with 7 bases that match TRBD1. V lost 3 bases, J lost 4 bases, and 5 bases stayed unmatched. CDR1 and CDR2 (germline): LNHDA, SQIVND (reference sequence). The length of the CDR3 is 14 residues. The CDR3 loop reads CASSIGQALTEAFF. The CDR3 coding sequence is TGTGCCAGTAGTATTGGACAGGCCCTCACTGAAGCTTTCTTT.

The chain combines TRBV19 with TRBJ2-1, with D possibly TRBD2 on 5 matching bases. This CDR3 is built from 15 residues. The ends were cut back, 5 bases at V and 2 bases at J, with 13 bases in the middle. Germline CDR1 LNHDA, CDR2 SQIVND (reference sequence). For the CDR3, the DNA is TGTGCCAGTAGTGCAAGCGGTAACACCTACAATGAGCAGTTCTTC. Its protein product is CASSASGNTYNEQFF.

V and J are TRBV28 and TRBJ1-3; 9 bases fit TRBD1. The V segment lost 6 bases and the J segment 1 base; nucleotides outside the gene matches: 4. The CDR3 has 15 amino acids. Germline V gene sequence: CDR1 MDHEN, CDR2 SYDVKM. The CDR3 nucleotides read TGTGCCAGCAGAACCGACAGGGGGTCTGGAAACACCATATATTTT. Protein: CASRTDRGSGNTIYF.

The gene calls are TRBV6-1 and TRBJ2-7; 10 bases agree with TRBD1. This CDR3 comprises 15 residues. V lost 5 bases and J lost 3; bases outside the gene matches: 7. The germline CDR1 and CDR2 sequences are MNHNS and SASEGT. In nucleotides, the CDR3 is TGTGCCAGCAGTCCCGGGACAGGGGCCGACTACGAGCAGTACTTC. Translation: CASSPGTGADYEQYF.

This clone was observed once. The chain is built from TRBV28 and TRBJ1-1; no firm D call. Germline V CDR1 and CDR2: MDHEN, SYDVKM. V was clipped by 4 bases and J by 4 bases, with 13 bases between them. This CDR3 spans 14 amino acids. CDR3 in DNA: TGTGCCAGCAGTTCGGCGGAGCCGGGCACTGAAGCTTTCTTT. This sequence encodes CASSSAEPGTEAFF.

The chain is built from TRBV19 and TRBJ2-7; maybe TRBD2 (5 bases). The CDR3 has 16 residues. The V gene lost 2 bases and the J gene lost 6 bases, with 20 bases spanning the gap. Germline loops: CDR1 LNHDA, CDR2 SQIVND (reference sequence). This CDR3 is CASSITPSKMAGEQYF. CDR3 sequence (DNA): TGTGCCAGTAGTATAACTCCTTCAAAAATGGCGGGCGAGCAGTACTTC.

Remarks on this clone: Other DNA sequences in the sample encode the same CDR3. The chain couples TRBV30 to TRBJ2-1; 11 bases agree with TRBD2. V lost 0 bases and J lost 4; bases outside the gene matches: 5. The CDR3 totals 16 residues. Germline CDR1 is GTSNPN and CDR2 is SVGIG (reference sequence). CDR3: CAWSVWASGGYNEQFF. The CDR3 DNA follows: TGTGCCTGGAGTGTATGGGCTAGCGGGGGGTACAATGAGCAGTTCTTC.